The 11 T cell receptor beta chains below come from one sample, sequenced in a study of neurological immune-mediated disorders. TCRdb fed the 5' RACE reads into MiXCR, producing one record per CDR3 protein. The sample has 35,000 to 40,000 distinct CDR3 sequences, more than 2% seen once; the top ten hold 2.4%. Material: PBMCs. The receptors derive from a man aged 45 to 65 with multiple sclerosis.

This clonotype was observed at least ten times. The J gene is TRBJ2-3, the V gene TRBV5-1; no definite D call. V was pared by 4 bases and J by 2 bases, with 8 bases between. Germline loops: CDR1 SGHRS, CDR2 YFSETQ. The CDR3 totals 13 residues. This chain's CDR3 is CASSDGTTDTQYF. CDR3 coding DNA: TGCGCCAGCAGCGACGGAACCACAGATACGCAGTATTTT.

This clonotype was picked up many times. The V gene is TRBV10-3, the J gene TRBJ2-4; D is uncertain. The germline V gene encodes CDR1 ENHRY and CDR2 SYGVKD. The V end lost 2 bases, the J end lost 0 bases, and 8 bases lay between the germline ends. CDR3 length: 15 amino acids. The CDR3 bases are TGTGCCATCAGTGAGGCAAACCTAGCCAAAAACATTCAGTACTTC. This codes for CAISEANLAKNIQYF.

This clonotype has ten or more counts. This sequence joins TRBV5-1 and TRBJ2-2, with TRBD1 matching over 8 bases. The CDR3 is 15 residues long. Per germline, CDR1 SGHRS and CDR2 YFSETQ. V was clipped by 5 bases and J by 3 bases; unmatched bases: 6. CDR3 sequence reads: CASSSGQGDTGELFF. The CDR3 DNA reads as TGCGCCAGCAGTTCCGGACAGGGCGACACCGGGGAGCTGTTTTTT.

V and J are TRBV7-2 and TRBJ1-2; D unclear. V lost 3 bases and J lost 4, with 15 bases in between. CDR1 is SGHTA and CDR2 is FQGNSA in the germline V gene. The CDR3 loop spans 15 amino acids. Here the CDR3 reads CASSLSGATGYGYTF. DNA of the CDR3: TGTGCCAGCAGCTTGTCAGGCGCCACCGGCTATGGCTACACCTTC.

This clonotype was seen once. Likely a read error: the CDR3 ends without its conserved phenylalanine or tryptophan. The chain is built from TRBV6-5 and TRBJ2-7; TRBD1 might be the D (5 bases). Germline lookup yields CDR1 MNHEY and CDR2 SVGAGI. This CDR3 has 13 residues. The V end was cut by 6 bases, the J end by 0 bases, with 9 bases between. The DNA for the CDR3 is TGTGCCAGCAGCCCGGACAACTCCTACGAGCAGTACAAC. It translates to CASSPDNSYEQYN.

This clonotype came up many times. The CDR3 loop is CASSAPSNQPQHF. The DNA of the CDR3 is TGTGCCAGCAGTGCCCCCAGCAATCAGCCCCAGCATTTT. The J gene is TRBJ1-5, the V gene TRBV12-3 or TRBV12-4; D is undetermined. The CDR3 loop spans 13 amino acids. The V end was cut by 5 bases, the J end by 1 base, with 6 bases between.

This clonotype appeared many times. The CDR3: CASSLDFYNEQFF. CDR3 coding DNA: TGTGCCAGCAGTTTGGACTTCTACAATGAGCAGTTCTTC. This chain links TRBV28 with TRBJ2-1; the D gene is possibly TRBD2 (5 bases). CDR3 length: 13 amino acids. Germline V gene lookup returns CDR1 MDHEN and CDR2 SYDVKM. Deletions cut 3 bases from V and 3 bases from J, with 6 bases between.

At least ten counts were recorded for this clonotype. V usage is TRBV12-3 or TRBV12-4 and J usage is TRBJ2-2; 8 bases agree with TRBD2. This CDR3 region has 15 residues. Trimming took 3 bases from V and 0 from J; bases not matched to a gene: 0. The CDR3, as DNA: TGTGCCAGCAGTTTGGGACTAGCGAACACCGGGGAGCTGTTTTTT. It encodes CASSLGLANTGELFF.

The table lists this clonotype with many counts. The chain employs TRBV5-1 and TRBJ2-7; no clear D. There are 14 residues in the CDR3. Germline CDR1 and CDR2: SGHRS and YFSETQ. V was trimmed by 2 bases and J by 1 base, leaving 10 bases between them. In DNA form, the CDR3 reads TGCGCCAGCAGCTTCACGTCATCTTCCTACGAGCAGTACTTC. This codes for CASSFTSSSYEQYF. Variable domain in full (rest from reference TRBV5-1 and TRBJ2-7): KAGVTQTPRYLIKTRGQQVTLSCSPISGHRSVSWYQQTPGQGLQFLFEYFSETQRNKGNFPGRFSGRQFSNSRSEMNVSTLELGDSALYLCASSFTSSSYEQYFGPGTRLTVT.

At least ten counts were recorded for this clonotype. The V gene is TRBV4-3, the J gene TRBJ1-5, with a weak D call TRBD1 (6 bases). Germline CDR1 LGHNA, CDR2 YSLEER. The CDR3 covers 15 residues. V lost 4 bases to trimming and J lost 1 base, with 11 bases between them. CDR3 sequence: CASSPGGGSNQPQHF. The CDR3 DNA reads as TGCGCCAGCAGCCCTGGAGGGGGGAGCAATCAGCCCCAGCATTTT.

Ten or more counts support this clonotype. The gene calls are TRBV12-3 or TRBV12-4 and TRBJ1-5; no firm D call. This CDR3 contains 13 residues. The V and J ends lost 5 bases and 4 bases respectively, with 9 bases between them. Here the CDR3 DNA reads TGTGCCAGCAGTCCCGACGGGAATCAGCCCCAGCATTTT. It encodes CASSPDGNQPQHF.